The 25 T cell receptor beta chains presented below share a single source sample, sequenced in a study of shared clonotypes between healthy human individuals. Clones were read by immunoSEQ multiplex PCR, and TCRdb kept only the in-frame ones, dropping some. The sample holds roughly 2.6 million clones, approximately 94% seen once. Sequencing was carried out using naive CD4+ T cells sorted from blood. Specified subset: CD45RA+ positively selected. These receptors were obtained from a man aged 18 to 30 in good health.

The rearrangement uses TRBV10-3 and TRBJ2-2, with 8 bases identical to TRBD2. V gave up 2 bases and J gave up 7 bases; unmatched junction bases: 15. CDR3 size: 18 residues. Germline V gene data show CDR1 as ENHRY and CDR2 as SYGVKD. The CDR3 reads CAISEPGVGAGAIGELFF. CDR3 bases: TGTGCCATCAGTGAGCCAGGGGTAGGAGCGGGAGCAATCGGGGAGCTGTTTTTT.

The chain employs TRBV15 and TRBJ2-7, with 8 bases aligning to TRBD1. The V gene's germline CDR1 is LNHNV and CDR2 YYDKDF (reference sequence). With 1 base clipped from V and 3 bases from J, the junction kept 5 bases outside the gene matches. The CDR3 contains 15 residues. The CDR3 DNA reads TGTGCCACCAGCAGAGCTGGACAGGGCGACTACGAGCAGTACTTC. Its protein product is CATSRAGQGDYEQYF.

This chain connects TRBV7-8 to TRBJ2-7; 9 bases fit TRBD1. The J segment lost 3 bases and the V segment lost 0 bases, leaving 6 bases of the junction unmatched. This CDR3 has 16 residues. Germline V lookup: CDR1 SGHVS, CDR2 FQNEAQ. The CDR3 loop is CASSLALGQGGYEQYF. Written as DNA, the CDR3 is TGTGCCAGCAGCTTAGCCCTGGGACAGGGAGGCTACGAGCAGTACTTC.

The V and J genes are TRBV5-6 and TRBJ2-5; TRBD2 aligns across 10 bases. The J segment lost 5 bases and the V segment lost 1 base, leaving 5 bases of the junction unmatched. This CDR3 comprises 15 residues. The germline V gene encodes CDR1 SGHDT and CDR2 YYEEEE. CDR3 sequence (DNA): TGTGCCAGCAGCTTGACTAGCGGGGTTGGGGAGACCCAGTACTTC. Its translation: CASSLTSGVGETQYF.

Comment on this clone: Other nucleotide sequences in the sample specify the same CDR3. The rearrangement joins TRBV5-1 to TRBJ2-5, with D maybe TRBD1 (5 bases). Trimming took off 0 bases at V and 4 bases at J, with 10 bases between the two ends. CDR1 and CDR2 (germline): SGHRS, YFSETQ. The CDR3 length is 14 residues. The CDR3: CASSLEGNRETQYF. CDR3 bases: TGCGCCAGCAGCTTGGAGGGGAATAGAGAGACCCAGTACTTC.

The V and J genes are TRBV10-3 and TRBJ2-5; TRBD2 matches at 7 bases. Germline V gives CDR1 ENHRY, CDR2 SYGVKD. The CDR3 runs to 14 residues. Germline trimming cut 10 bases from V and 5 bases from J; bases unmatched to any gene: 13. This CDR3 is CATATGGVGETQYF. Here the CDR3 DNA reads TGTGCCACCGCGACTGGGGGGGTTGGGGAGACCCAGTACTTC.

V gene TRBV30 combines with J gene TRBJ2-7; unclear D gene. With 0 bases removed from V and 5 bases from J, the gap between germline ends came to 20 bases. Germline lookup yields CDR1 GTSNPN and CDR2 SVGIG (reference sequence). The CDR3 length is 16 residues. DNA of the CDR3: TGTGCCTGGAGTGTACCTCGACATCCCCGTGGGGACGAGCAGTACTTC. This encodes CAWSVPRHPRGDEQYF.

Notes on this clone: Different DNA sequences within this sample yield the same CDR3. The CDR3 DNA reads as TGTGCCAGCAGTTCGGCAGATACGCAGTATTTT. Protein product: CASSSADTQYF. This chain links TRBV6-6 with TRBJ2-3, with no clear D. The length of the CDR3 is 11 residues. Germline V gene data show CDR1 as MNHNY and CDR2 as SVGAGI (reference sequence). With 4 bases removed from V and 4 bases from J, the gap between germline ends came to 3 bases.

J is TRBJ2-3 and V is TRBV7-2; D possibly corresponds to TRBD2 (5 bases). The length of the CDR3 is 14 residues. The V and J ends lost 3 bases and 6 bases respectively, with 13 bases between them. Germline CDR1 and CDR2: SGHTA and FQGNSA. The chain's CDR3 is CASSFRRAGDTQYF. The CDR3 DNA reads TGTGCCAGCAGCTTTAGGCGGGCCGGGGATACGCAGTATTTT.

This chain uses TRBV10-1 with TRBJ2-5; the D gene could be TRBD1 or TRBD2 (5 bases each). The CDR3 extends over 13 amino acids. The V end was cut by 6 bases, the J end by 2 bases, with 10 bases between. CDR1 is WNHNN and CDR2 is SYGVQD in the germline V gene (reference sequence). CDR3: CASRKGPQETQYF. CDR3 coding DNA: TGCGCCAGCAGAAAGGGACCACAAGAGACCCAGTACTTC.

J is TRBJ2-3 and V is TRBV10-1, with D perhaps given as TRBD1 or TRBD2 (5 bases each). The V end lost 6 bases, the J end lost 0 bases, and 16 bases lay between the germline ends. Germline values: CDR1 WNHNN, CDR2 SYGVQD (reference sequence). The CDR3 totals 16 residues. The CDR3: CASSDTGRLSTDTQYF. The CDR3 DNA reads TGCGCCAGCAGCGACACGGGACGGTTAAGCACAGATACGCAGTATTTT.

The chain uses TRBV6-5 and TRBJ2-2, with a possible D match to TRBD1 (6 bases). Germline CDR1 reads MNHEY; CDR2 reads SVGAGI. The CDR3 totals 13 residues. V lost 10 bases to trimming and J lost 4 bases, with 13 bases between them. CDR3 DNA sequence: TGTGCCACCACTAGACAGGCCACCGGGGAGCTGTTTTTT. Its translation is CATTRQATGELFF.

V and J are TRBV25-1 and TRBJ2-7; 7 nucleotides match TRBD1. Germline CDR1 and CDR2: MGHDK and SYGVNS. The trim removed 2 bases at V and 5 bases at J, leaving 3 bases unmatched. The CDR3 contains 13 residues. The CDR3 loop reads CASSEGTVDEQYF. DNA for the CDR3: TGTGCCAGCAGTGAAGGGACAGTGGACGAGCAGTACTTC.

The chain recombines TRBV2 with TRBJ1-2; D gene uncertain. Germline CDR1 is SNHLY and CDR2 is FYNNEI. With 3 bases removed from V and 2 bases from J, the gap between germline ends came to 7 bases. This CDR3 spans 13 amino acids. In DNA form, the CDR3 reads TGTGCCAGCAGTGACAGAGCCAACTATGGCTACACCTTC. Translating it yields CASSDRANYGYTF.

The chain has TRBV29-1 and TRBJ1-5; 8 bases fit TRBD1. This CDR3 comprises 13 residues. V lost 6 bases and J lost 2; bases outside the gene matches: 3. CDR1 and CDR2 from the germline V gene are SQVTM and ANQGSEA. CDR3 DNA sequence: TGCAGCGTCGCGGGACAGGGCAATCAGCCCCAGCATTTT. This translates into CSVAGQGNQPQHF.

The V gene is TRBV30, the J gene TRBJ2-1; 13 bases align to TRBD2. The CDR3 consists of 15 residues. Per the germline V gene, CDR1 is GTSNPN and CDR2 is SVGIG (reference sequence). V was clipped by 0 bases and J by 7 bases; unmatched bases: 3. For the CDR3, the DNA is TGTGCCTGGAGTGTCGGGACTAGCGGGATTAATGAGCAGTTCTTC. Translation gives CAWSVGTSGINEQFF.

This clone has just one count. CDR3 in DNA: TGTGCCAGTAGTATTCCGGGACAGCTAGGCAACAATGAGCAGTTCTTC. Translated: CASSIPGQLGNNEQFF. The V and J genes are TRBV19 and TRBJ2-1; 7 nucleotides line up with TRBD1. V dropped 3 bases and J dropped 5; count of bases not matched to a gene: 10. The CDR3 is made up of 16 amino acids. The germline V gene encodes CDR1 LNHDA and CDR2 SQIVND (reference sequence).

The V and J genes are TRBV2 and TRBJ2-1; D possibly corresponds to TRBD2 (6 bases). Germline CDR1 SNHLY, CDR2 FYNNEI. V was trimmed by 3 bases and J by 4 bases, leaving 13 bases between them. This CDR3 is built from 15 residues. The DNA of the CDR3 is TGTGCCAGCAGTGATGGACGGGAGCCTTACAATGAGCAGTTCTTC. Amino acids: CASSDGREPYNEQFF.

This chain connects TRBV7-9 to TRBJ2-6; 9 positions agree with TRBD1. This CDR3 is built from 18 residues. Germline CDR1 reads SEHNR; CDR2 reads FQNEAQ (reference sequence). J lost 0 bases, V lost 5 bases, and 8 bases had no gene match. The CDR3 loop reads CASSPTGQGHSGANVLTF. CDR3 in DNA: TGTGCCAGCAGCCCTACGGGACAGGGTCACTCTGGGGCCAACGTCCTGACTTTC.

The chain joins TRBV9 to TRBJ1-6, with D possibly TRBD1 on 6 matching bases. Per germline, CDR1 SGDLS and CDR2 YYNGEE. The CDR3 is 14 amino acids. The ends were cut back, 0 bases at V and 14 bases at J, with 15 bases in the middle. DNA for the CDR3: TGTGCCAGCAGCGTAGAAACAGGGATTAGGGCCCTCCACTTT. It translates to CASSVETGIRALHF.

Comments on this clone: Other DNA sequences from this sample encode an identical CDR3 as well. The chain recombines TRBV7-9 with TRBJ2-2; no clear D. CDR1 and CDR2 from the germline V gene are SEHNR and FQNEAQ (reference sequence). The CDR3 consists of 12 residues. V was trimmed by 0 bases and J by 5 bases, leaving 1 base between them. CDR3 DNA sequence: TGTGCCAGCAGCTTAGCGACCGGGGAGCTGTTTTTT. Its translation: CASSLATGELFF.

V is TRBV11-2 and J is TRBJ2-1; tentatively, D is TRBD2 (6 bases). V was cut by 5 bases and J by 6 bases, with 11 bases left in between. This CDR3 region has 13 residues. The germline V gene encodes CDR1 SGHAT and CDR2 FQNNGV. The CDR3 DNA follows: TGTGCCAGCAGCCAGACTAGTAGCAATGAGCAGTTCTTC. Protein: CASSQTSSNEQFF.

This clone turned up a few times. Additional DNA sequences in this sample encode the identical CDR3. V usage is TRBV30 and J usage is TRBJ1-5, with a tentative D call TRBD1 (5 bases). V was shortened by 0 bases and J by 3 bases, with 6 bases between the two germline ends. This CDR3 has 13 residues. Per germline, CDR1 GTSNPN and CDR2 SVGIG (reference sequence). CDR3 bases: TGTGCCTGGAGTGTACAGGCCAATCAGCCCCAGCATTTT. It encodes CAWSVQANQPQHF.

The rearrangement joins TRBV7-2 to TRBJ2-1; the match to TRBD2 covers 14 bases. The CDR3 length is 16 residues. Germline loops: CDR1 SGHTA, CDR2 FQGNSA. V lost 4 bases and J lost 6; bases outside the gene matches: 5. The CDR3 DNA is TGTGCCAGCAGCTGGGGACTAGCGGGAGTGGGCAATGAGCAGTTCTTC. Amino acids: CASSWGLAGVGNEQFF.

The chain couples TRBV2 to TRBJ2-7; 8 bases map to TRBD1. With V trimmed by 7 bases and J by 2 bases, 7 bases remained unmatched. CDR3 size: 14 residues. Per germline, CDR1 SNHLY and CDR2 FYNNEI. Here the CDR3 DNA reads TGTGCCAGCACCAGACAGGGGAGCCCCTACGAGCAGTACTTC. Translated: CASTRQGSPYEQYF.